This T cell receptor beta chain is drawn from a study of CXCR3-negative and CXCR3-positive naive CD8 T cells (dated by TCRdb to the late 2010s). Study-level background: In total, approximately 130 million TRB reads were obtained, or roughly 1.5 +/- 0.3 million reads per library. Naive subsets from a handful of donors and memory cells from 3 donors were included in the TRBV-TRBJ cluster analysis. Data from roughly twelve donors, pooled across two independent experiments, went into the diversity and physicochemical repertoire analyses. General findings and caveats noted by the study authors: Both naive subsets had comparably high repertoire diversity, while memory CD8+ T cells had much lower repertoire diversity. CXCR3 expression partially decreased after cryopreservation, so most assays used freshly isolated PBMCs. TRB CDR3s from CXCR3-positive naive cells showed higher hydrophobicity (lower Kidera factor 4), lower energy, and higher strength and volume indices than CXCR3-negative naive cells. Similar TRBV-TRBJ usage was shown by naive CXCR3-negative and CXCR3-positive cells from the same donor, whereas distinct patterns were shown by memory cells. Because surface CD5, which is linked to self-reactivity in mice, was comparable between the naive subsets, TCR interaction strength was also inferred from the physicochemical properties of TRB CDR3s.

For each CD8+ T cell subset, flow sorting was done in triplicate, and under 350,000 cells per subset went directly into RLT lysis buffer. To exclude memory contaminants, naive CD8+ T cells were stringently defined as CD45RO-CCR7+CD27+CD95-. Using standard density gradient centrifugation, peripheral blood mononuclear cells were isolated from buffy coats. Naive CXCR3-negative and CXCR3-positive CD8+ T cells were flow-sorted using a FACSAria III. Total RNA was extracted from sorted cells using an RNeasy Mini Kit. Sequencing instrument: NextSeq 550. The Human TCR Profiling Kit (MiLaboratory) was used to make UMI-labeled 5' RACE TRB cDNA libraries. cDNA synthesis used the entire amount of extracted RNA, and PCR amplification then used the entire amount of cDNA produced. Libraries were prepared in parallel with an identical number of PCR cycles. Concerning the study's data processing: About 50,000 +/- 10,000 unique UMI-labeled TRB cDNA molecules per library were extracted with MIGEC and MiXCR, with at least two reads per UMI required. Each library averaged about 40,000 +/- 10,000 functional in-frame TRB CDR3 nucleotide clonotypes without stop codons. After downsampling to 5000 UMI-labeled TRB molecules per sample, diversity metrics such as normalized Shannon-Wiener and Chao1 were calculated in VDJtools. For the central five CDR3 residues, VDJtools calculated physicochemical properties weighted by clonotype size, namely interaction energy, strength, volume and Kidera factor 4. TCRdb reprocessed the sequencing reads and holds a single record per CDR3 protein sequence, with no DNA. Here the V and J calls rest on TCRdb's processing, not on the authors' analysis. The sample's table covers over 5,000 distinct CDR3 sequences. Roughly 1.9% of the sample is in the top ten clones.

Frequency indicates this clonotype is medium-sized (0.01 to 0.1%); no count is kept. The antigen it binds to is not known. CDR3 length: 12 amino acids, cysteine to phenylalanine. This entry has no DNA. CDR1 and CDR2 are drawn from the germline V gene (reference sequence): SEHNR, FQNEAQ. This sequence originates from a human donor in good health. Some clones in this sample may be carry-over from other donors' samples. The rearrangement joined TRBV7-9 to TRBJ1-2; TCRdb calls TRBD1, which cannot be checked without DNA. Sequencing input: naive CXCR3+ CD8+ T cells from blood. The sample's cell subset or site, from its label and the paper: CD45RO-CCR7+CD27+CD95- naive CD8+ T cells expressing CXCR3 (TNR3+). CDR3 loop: CASSPEGTGYTF.